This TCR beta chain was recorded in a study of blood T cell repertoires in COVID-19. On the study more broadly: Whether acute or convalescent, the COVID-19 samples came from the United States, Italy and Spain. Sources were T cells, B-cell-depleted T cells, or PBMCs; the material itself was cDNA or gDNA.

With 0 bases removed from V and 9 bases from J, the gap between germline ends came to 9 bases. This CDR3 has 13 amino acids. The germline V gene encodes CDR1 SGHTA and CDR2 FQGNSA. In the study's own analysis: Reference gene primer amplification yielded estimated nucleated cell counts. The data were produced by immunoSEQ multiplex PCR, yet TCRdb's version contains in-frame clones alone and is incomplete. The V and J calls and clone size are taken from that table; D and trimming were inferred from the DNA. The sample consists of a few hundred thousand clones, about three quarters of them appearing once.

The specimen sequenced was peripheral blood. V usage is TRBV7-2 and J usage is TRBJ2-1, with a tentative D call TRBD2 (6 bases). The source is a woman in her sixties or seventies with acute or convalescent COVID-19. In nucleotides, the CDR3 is TGTGCCAGCAGCTTAGCCCTCGGGGGTGAGCAGTTCTTC. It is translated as CASSLALGGEQFF.